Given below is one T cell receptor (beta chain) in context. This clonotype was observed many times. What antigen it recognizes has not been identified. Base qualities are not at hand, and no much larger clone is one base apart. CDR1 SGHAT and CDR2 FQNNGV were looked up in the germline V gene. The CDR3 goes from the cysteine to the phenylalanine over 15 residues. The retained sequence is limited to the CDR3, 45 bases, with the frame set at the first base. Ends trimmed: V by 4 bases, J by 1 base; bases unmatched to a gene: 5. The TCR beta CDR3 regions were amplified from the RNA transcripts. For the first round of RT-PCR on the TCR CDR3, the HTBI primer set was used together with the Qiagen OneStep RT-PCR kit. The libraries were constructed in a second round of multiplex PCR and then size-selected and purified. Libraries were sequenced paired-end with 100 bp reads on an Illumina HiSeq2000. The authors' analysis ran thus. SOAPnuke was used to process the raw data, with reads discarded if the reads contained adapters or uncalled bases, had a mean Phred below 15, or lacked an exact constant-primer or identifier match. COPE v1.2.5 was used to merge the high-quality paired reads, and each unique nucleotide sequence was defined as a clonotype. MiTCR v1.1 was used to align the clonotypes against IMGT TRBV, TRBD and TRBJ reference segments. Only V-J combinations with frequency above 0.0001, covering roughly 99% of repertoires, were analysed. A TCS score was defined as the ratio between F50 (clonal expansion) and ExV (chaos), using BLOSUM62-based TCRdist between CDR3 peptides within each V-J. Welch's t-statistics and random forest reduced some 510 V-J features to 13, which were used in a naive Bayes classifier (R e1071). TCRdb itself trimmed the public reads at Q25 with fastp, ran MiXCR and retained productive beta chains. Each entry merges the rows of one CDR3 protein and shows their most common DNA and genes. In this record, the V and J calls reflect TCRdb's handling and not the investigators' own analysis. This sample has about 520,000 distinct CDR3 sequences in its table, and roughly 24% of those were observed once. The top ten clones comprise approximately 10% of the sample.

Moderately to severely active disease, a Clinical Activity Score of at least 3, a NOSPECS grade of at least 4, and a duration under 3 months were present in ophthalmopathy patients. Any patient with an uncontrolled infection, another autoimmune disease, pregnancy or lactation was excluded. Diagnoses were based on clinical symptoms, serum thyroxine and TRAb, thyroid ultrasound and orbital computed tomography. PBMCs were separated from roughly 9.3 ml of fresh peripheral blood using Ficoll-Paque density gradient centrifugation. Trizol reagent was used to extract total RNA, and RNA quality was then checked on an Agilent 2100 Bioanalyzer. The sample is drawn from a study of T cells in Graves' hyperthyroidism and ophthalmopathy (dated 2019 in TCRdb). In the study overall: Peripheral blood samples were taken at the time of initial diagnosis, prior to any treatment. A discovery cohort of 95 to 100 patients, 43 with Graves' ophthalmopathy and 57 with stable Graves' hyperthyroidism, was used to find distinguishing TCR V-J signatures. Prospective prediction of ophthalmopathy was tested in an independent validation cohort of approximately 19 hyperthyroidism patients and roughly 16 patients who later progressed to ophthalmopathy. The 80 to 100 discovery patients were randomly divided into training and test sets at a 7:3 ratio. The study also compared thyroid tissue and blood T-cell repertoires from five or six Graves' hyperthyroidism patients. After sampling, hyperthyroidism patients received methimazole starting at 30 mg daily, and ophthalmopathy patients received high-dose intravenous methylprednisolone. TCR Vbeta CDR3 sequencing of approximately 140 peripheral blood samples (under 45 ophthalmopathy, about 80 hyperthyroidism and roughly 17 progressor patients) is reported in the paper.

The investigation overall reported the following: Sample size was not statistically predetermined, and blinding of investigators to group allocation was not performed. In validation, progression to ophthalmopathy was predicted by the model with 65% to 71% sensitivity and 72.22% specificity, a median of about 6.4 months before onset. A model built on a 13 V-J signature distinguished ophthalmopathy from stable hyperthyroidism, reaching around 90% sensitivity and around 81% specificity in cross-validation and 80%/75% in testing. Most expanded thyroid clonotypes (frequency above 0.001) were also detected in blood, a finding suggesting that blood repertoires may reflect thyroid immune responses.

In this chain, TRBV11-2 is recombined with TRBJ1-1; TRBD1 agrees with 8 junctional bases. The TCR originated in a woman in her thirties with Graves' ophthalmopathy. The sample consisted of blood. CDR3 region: CASSWNRGRNTEAFF. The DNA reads TGTGCCAGCAGCTGGAACAGGGGGAGGAACACTGAAGCTTTCTTT.